This passage covers 4 T cell receptor beta chains from one sample sequenced in a study of OX40 agonist ivuxolimab in advanced cancers. Profiling relied on immunoSEQ multiplex PCR, and the TCRdb table lists in-frame clones only, not all of them. The sample consists of 60,000 to 80,000 clones, 90% to 95% of them appearing once. This specimen consisted of CD4+ or CD8+ T cells sorted from blood, obtained in a trial of the OX40 agonist ivuxolimab. The origin of the receptors is an adult with an advanced solid tumor such as melanoma, head and neck, liver or kidney cancer.

The chain is built from TRBV29-1 and TRBJ2-1; D may be TRBD1 (6 bases). This CDR3 is built from 13 residues. Germline lookup yields CDR1 SQVTM and CDR2 ANQGSEA. Trimming pared 3 bases from V and 7 bases from J, leaving 13 bases between. CDR3 coding DNA: TGCAGCGTTGACCTCGGGACAAGAAATGAGCAGTTCTTC. Protein: CSVDLGTRNEQFF.

The chain combines TRBV7-9 with TRBJ1-3, with D hard to call. Germline V CDR1 and CDR2: SEHNR, FQNEAQ (reference sequence). The ends were cut back, 3 bases at V and 8 bases at J, with 14 bases in the middle. The CDR3 extends over 14 amino acids. CDR3 nucleotide sequence: TGTGCCAGCAGCTTCACCCACCCCCCGGACACCATATATTTT. Amino acids: CASSFTHPPDTIYF.

This clone was recorded once. This CDR3 reads CASSLARQMTGELFF. CDR3 coding DNA: TGTGCCAGCAGCTTAGCAAGGCAGATGACCGGGGAGCTGTTTTTT. The chain is built from TRBV7-2 and TRBJ2-2, with unresolved D. V was trimmed by 0 bases and J by 5 bases, leaving 10 bases between them. Per the germline V gene, CDR1 is SGHTA and CDR2 is FQGNSA. The CDR3 is 15 amino acids.

This sequence joins TRBV7-9 and TRBJ2-5, with 7 bases aligning to TRBD1. The length of the CDR3 is 14 residues. V lost 5 bases, J lost 5 bases, and 8 bases stayed unmatched. Germline CDR1 reads SEHNR; CDR2 reads FQNEAQ (reference sequence). The CDR3: CASSRDRAPETQYF. For the CDR3, the DNA is TGTGCCAGCAGCCGAGACAGGGCCCCGGAGACCCAGTACTTC. The whole variable domain, remainder taken from reference TRBV7-9 and TRBJ2-5, is DTGVSQNPRHKITKRGQNVTFRCDPISEHNRLYWYRQTLGQGPEFLTYFQNEAQLEKSRLLSDRFSAERPKGSFSTLEIQRTEQGDSAMYLCASSRDRAPETQYFGPGTRLLVL.